What follows are 17 T cell receptor beta chains derived from one specimen sequenced in a study of cytomegalovirus exposure and HLA in healthy donors. This PCR relied on a set of 60 Vbeta primers and 13 Jbeta primers. Sequencing was performed with immunoSEQ multiplex PCR; in TCRdb, only in-frame clones are kept and a portion is missing. The table records about 150,000 clones, roughly 81% of them present only once. The specimen was PBMCs. These receptors all stem from a girl aged 5 to 17 in good health and CMV-seropositive.

The chain links TRBV5-4 to TRBJ1-6, with D possibly being TRBD1 (6 bases). The CDR3 is 17 residues long. In germline, CDR1 is SGHNT, CDR2 YYREEE (reference sequence). V was clipped by 3 bases and J by 0 bases, with 13 bases between them. CDR3 nucleotide sequence: TGTGCCAGCAGCTCCCCAAGGGGGAGCTCCTATAATTCACCCCTCCACTTT. This gives the protein CASSSPRGSSYNSPLHF.

The rearrangement uses TRBV11-2 and TRBJ1-3; the D gene is possibly TRBD1 (6 bases). This CDR3 region has 14 residues. Trimming took off 2 bases at V and 2 bases at J, with 7 bases between the two ends. The germline V gene encodes CDR1 SGHAT and CDR2 FQNNGV. The CDR3 sequence: CASSLRTAGNTIYF. CDR3 bases: TGTGCCAGCAGCTTAAGGACAGCTGGAAACACCATATATTTT. The whole variable domain, remainder taken from reference TRBV11-2 and TRBJ1-3, is EAGVAQSPRYKIIEKRQSVAFWCNPISGHATLYWYQQILGQGPKLLIQFQNNGVVDDSQLPKDRFSAERLKGVDSTLKIQPAKLEDSAVYLCASSLRTAGNTIYFGEGSWLTVV.

V gene TRBV7-2 combines with J gene TRBJ2-2, with 7 bases aligning to TRBD1. V trimming: 5 bases; J trimming: 2 bases; junction bases outside the gene matches: 8. The V gene's germline CDR1 is SGHTA and CDR2 FQGNSA. This CDR3 region has 16 residues. The CDR3: CASSAMGDSNTGELFF. CDR3 nucleotide sequence: TGTGCCAGCAGCGCAATGGGGGACAGCAACACCGGGGAGCTGTTTTTT.

The CDR3 sequence: CASSSGGGINEAFF. CDR3 nucleotide sequence: TGTGCCAGCAGCTCAGGGGGCGGAATCAATGAAGCTTTCTTT. This chain connects TRBV7-9 to TRBJ1-1, with TRBD1 identical over 8 bases. The V and J ends lost 4 bases and 7 bases, in that order; junction bases with no gene match: 8. CDR1 and CDR2 (germline): SEHNR, FQNEAQ (reference sequence). The CDR3 length is 14 residues.

The genes are TRBV11-3 and TRBJ2-1, with 9 positions matching TRBD2. The CDR3 is made up of 17 amino acids. Losses at the gene ends were 5 bases for V and 4 bases for J; bases not matched to a gene: 12. Germline V lookup: CDR1 SGHNT, CDR2 YENEEA. CDR3 sequence (DNA): TGTGCCAGCAGCCCAGACCTGGCGGGAGGGACTTACAATGAGCAGTTCTTC. It codes for CASSPDLAGGTYNEQFF.

V is TRBV9 and J is TRBJ2-7; 9 bases agree with TRBD1. CDR1 is SGDLS and CDR2 is YYNGEE in the germline V gene. The length of the CDR3 is 14 residues. The V gene end was trimmed by 4 bases and the J gene end by 3 bases; junction bases not matched to a gene: 5. CDR3 coding DNA: TGTGCCAGCAGCAAAGGGGACAGGGACTACGAGCAGTACTTC. Encoded protein: CASSKGDRDYEQYF.

V gene TRBV6-5 combines with J gene TRBJ2-2, with TRBD1 as a possible D gene (6 bases). This CDR3 contains 13 residues. The V gene's germline CDR1 is MNHEY and CDR2 SVGAGI. Trimming left V 6 bases short and J 7 bases short, with 12 bases between. The CDR3 coding sequence is TGTGCCAGCAGGAAAGGACAGAACGGGGAGCTGTTTTTT. Its protein product is CASRKGQNGELFF.

This sequence joins TRBV7-3 and TRBJ2-1; D is uncertain. V gave up 3 bases and J gave up 5 bases, with 8 bases separating them. This CDR3 has 13 amino acids. From germline, CDR1 is SGHTA and CDR2 FQGTGA. The CDR3 DNA sequence: TGTGCCAGCAGCTTCACAGCCAACAATGAGCAGTTCTTC. It codes for CASSFTANNEQFF.

The chain uses TRBV5-5 and TRBJ1-1; 11 nucleotides match TRBD1. CDR3 length equals 18 residues. Looked up from germline, CDR1 is SGHKS and CDR2 is YYEKEE (reference sequence). After removal of 2 bases from V and 0 bases from J, the junction contained 9 bases not matched to a gene. CDR3: CASSLFWTGGPMNTEAFF. In nucleotides, the CDR3 is TGTGCCAGCAGCTTATTTTGGACAGGGGGCCCCATGAACACTGAAGCTTTCTTT.

J is TRBJ1-1 and V is TRBV2; D remains unclear. The V end was cut by 6 bases, the J end by 5 bases, with 10 bases between. CDR1 and CDR2 from the germline V gene are SNHLY and FYNNEI. The CDR3 loop spans 12 amino acids. In DNA, the CDR3 is TGTGCCAGCAGCCCCTCGCGAACTGAAGCTTTCTTT. Translated, it gives CASSPSRTEAFF.

The chain employs TRBV4-1 and TRBJ2-7, with D tentatively TRBD2 (6 bases). Germline values: CDR1 MGHRA, CDR2 YSYEKL. The V gene lost 5 bases and the J gene lost 5 bases, with 16 bases spanning the gap. The CDR3 is made up of 14 amino acids. The CDR3 protein is CASSSPGGYHEQYF. The CDR3 DNA is TGCGCCAGCAGCTCCCCCGGAGGGTACCACGAGCAGTACTTC.

The chain has TRBV5-1 and TRBJ2-1; 11 bases fit TRBD2. Looked up from germline, CDR1 is SGHRS and CDR2 is YFSETQ. V lost 5 bases to trimming and J lost 6 bases; unmatched junction nucleotides: 4. The CDR3 is 14 amino acids. This CDR3 reads CASSFSGGANEQFF. In DNA form, the CDR3 reads TGCGCCAGCAGTTTTAGCGGGGGGGCCAATGAGCAGTTCTTC.

The chain carries TRBV28 and TRBJ2-2, with unresolved D. CDR1 and CDR2 (germline): MDHEN, SYDVKM. Trimming took off 4 bases at V and 3 bases at J, with 3 bases between the two ends. This CDR3 comprises 12 residues. The CDR3 bases are TGTGCCAGCAGTTCCTACACCGGGGAGCTGTTTTTT. Its translation is CASSSYTGELFF. Full variable domain (missing parts from reference TRBV28 and TRBJ2-2): DVKVTQSSRYLVKRTGEKVFLECVQDMDHENMFWYRQDPGLGLRLIYFSYDVKMKEKGDIPEGYSVSREKKERFSLILESASTNQTSMYLCASSSYTGELFFGEGSRLTVL.

The chain recombines TRBV2 with TRBJ2-4, with TRBD1 as a possible D gene (6 bases). Germline V gene sequence: CDR1 SNHLY, CDR2 FYNNEI. The CDR3 has 14 amino acids. The ends were cut back, 10 bases at V and 0 bases at J, with 13 bases in the middle. Written as DNA, the CDR3 is TGTGCCACAAGAGGGGGATTAGCCAAAAACATTCAGTACTTC. Its translation: CATRGGLAKNIQYF.

This chain uses TRBV5-1 with TRBJ1-1; 12 nucleotides match TRBD1. CDR1 SGHRS and CDR2 YFSETQ come from the germline V gene. Germline trimming cut 0 bases from V and 1 base from J; bases unmatched to any gene: 10. CDR3 length: 19 residues. The CDR3 nucleotides read TGCGCCAGCAGCTTGGTAGCCGGGACAGGGGGCTCAGAGAACACTGAAGCTTTCTTT. Residues: CASSLVAGTGGSENTEAFF.

The chain uses TRBV4-2 and TRBJ2-6; D uncertain. The germline V and J ends were trimmed by 0 bases and 0 bases, with 12 bases remaining between them. CDR3 length equals 18 residues. The germline V gene encodes CDR1 LGHNA and CDR2 YNFKEQ. The DNA of the CDR3 is TGTGCCAGCAGCCAAGATCAAGTTCAGGCCTCTGGGGCCAACGTCCTGACTTTC. It codes for CASSQDQVQASGANVLTF.

The rearrangement joins TRBV9 to TRBJ1-1; 7 bases are a match to TRBD1. Looked up from germline, CDR1 is SGDLS and CDR2 is YYNGEE. This CDR3 region has 15 residues. Losses at the gene ends were 3 bases for V and 0 bases for J; bases not matched to a gene: 5. For the CDR3, the DNA is TGTGCCAGCAGCGCCGACAGGGCTTTGAACACTGAAGCTTTCTTT. As protein: CASSADRALNTEAFF.